The next 12 T cell receptor beta chains were all read from a single sample in a study of STAT3 mutations in large granular lymphocyte leukemia. These TCRs' antigens remain unknown. Study results and limitations: In T-cell large granular lymphocyte leukemia, about half of patients showed multiple immunodominant subclonotypes.

Profiling relied on immunoSEQ multiplex PCR, and the TCRdb table lists in-frame clones only, not all of them. The sample holds fewer than 2,000 clones, 25% to 30% seen once. Sequencing was carried out using peripheral blood mononuclear cells. The origin of the receptors is a male patient between 45 and 60 years old with T-cell large granular lymphocyte leukemia. Some clones in this sample may be carry-over from other donors' samples.

This chain joins TRBV6-6 and TRBJ1-5, with D hard to call. CDR1 and CDR2 from the germline V gene are MNHNY and SVGAGI (reference sequence). The CDR3 length is 10 residues. The V and J ends lost 7 bases and 3 bases respectively, with 1 base between them. The DNA of the CDR3 is TGTGCCAGCAACAATCAGCCCCAGCATTTT. It specifies CASNNQPQHF.

The chain combines TRBV30 with TRBJ1-2, with 12 bases aligning to TRBD1. After removal of 4 bases from V and 4 bases from J, the junction contained 7 bases not matched to a gene. This CDR3 has 15 residues. The V gene's germline CDR1 is GTSNPN and CDR2 SVGIG (reference sequence). The CDR3 region is CAWTSGTGGRYGYTF. The CDR3 DNA reads as TGTGCCTGGACATCCGGGACAGGGGGCCGCTATGGCTACACCTTC.

This clone showed up just a few times. The V call is TRBV29-1, the J call TRBJ1-5; 9 bases fit TRBD1. This CDR3 is built from 13 residues. Germline CDR1 is SQVTM and CDR2 is ANQGSEA. J was trimmed by 1 base and V by 7 bases; bases with no gene match: 2. CDR3: CSAQGASNQPQHF. The CDR3 nucleotides are TGCAGCGCACAGGGGGCGAGCAATCAGCCCCAGCATTTT.

This rearrangement joins TRBV29-1 to TRBJ1-2, with D hard to call. Germline assignment: CDR1 SQVTM and CDR2 ANQGSEA. The V end lost 0 bases, the J end lost 3 bases, and 8 bases lay between the germline ends. CDR3 size: 13 residues. CDR3 loop: CSVEEGTDYGYTF. In DNA form, the CDR3 reads TGCAGCGTTGAAGAGGGAACAGACTATGGCTACACCTTC.

CDR3 coding DNA: TGTGCCAGCAGTTACTCTCGGCCAACTAATGAAAAACTGTTTTTT. Translating it yields CASSYSRPTNEKLFF. The chain links TRBV6-6 to TRBJ1-4, with D unclear. Germline V gives CDR1 MNHNY, CDR2 SVGAGI (reference sequence). V shed 0 bases and J shed 0 bases, with 5 bases lying between them. The CDR3 length is 15 residues.

This clone was found a few times. The chain recombines TRBV7-9 with TRBJ1-1, with D perhaps matching TRBD1 (5 bases). The CDR3 runs 14 residues. From germline, CDR1 is SEHNR and CDR2 FQNEAQ (reference sequence). V was shortened by 1 base and J by 5 bases, with 11 bases between the two germline ends. The CDR3 DNA reads as TGTGCCAGCAGCTTAGGGGAGGGGTGGACTGAAGCTTTCTTT. Protein sequence: CASSLGEGWTEAFF.

As for this clone: This may be a read error: a much more frequent sequence differs by one nucleotide. The missing conserved phenylalanine or tryptophan at the end of this CDR3 makes a read error likely. The V and J genes are TRBV29-1 and TRBJ2-3; 11 bases are a match to TRBD2. Germline-derived CDR1 and CDR2 are SQVTM and ANQGSEA. This CDR3 has 16 residues. The J segment lost 0 bases and the V segment lost 5 bases, leaving 7 bases of the junction unmatched. The CDR3 here is CSVTSGSQSSTDTQYV. The CDR3 bases are TGCAGCGTTACTAGCGGGAGCCAGTCTAGCACAGATACGCAGTATGTT.

V usage is TRBV4-3 and J usage is TRBJ2-5; D is undetermined. V was cut by 0 bases and J by 7 bases, with 12 bases left in between. The CDR3 runs 14 residues. Per the germline V gene, CDR1 is LGHNA and CDR2 is YSLEER. The CDR3 coding sequence is TGCGCCAGCAGCCAAGACGGTACGGTCCCGACCCAGTACTTC. Encoded protein: CASSQDGTVPTQYF.

CDR3 protein: CASSTGQISNYGYTF. The CDR3 DNA follows: TGCGCCAGCAGCACGGGACAGATATCTAACTATGGCTACACCTTC. The chain joins TRBV5-1 to TRBJ1-2, with TRBD1 matching 7 bases. The junction had 6 bases not matched to a gene; V was cut back by 4 bases and J by 0 bases. The CDR3 length is 15 residues. The germline gives CDR1 SGHRS, CDR2 YFSETQ. Using reference TRBV5-1 and TRBJ1-2 for the parts outside the CDR3, the full variable domain is KAGVTQTPRYLIKTRGQQVTLSCSPISGHRSVSWYQQTPGQGLQFLFEYFSETQRNKGNFPGRFSGRQFSNSRSEMNVSTLELGDSALYLCASSTGQISNYGYTFGSGTRLTVV.

This chain connects TRBV30 to TRBJ2-3; 7 bases are shared with TRBD2. CDR3 length: 14 residues. J was trimmed by 5 bases and V by 5 bases; bases with no gene match: 10. The germline CDR1 and CDR2 sequences are GTSNPN and SVGIG (reference sequence). The CDR3: CAWALGGPIDTQYF. CDR3 in DNA: TGTGCCTGGGCTCTGGGAGGGCCAATAGATACGCAGTATTTT.

The genes are TRBV7-9 and TRBJ2-3; D not certain. The V end lost 2 bases, the J end lost 4 bases, and 4 bases lay between the germline ends. Germline V CDR1 and CDR2: SEHNR, FQNEAQ (reference sequence). The CDR3 covers 12 residues. Here the CDR3 reads CASSLRADTQYF. CDR3 sequence (DNA): TGTGCCAGCAGCTTAAGAGCAGATACGCAGTATTTT. Full variable domain (outside the CDR3, taken from reference TRBV7-9 and TRBJ2-3): DTGVSQNPRHKITKRGQNVTFRCDPISEHNRLYWYRQTLGQGPEFLTYFQNEAQLEKSRLLSDRFSAERPKGSFSTLEIQRTEQGDSAMYLCASSLRADTQYFGPGTRLTVL.

This clone was counted a few times. This sequence joins TRBV18 and TRBJ2-7, with D unclear. Germline-derived CDR1 and CDR2 are KGHSH and LQKENI. This CDR3 spans 12 amino acids. The V end was cut by 3 bases, the J end by 5 bases, with 8 bases between. The chain's CDR3 is CASSPGRNEQYF. The CDR3 nucleotides read TGTGCCAGCTCACCGGGCAGGAACGAGCAGTACTTC.